The 27 T cell receptor beta chains reported below all come from one sample, sequenced in a study of Ad26.COV2.S vaccination and SARS-CoV-2 variants. Repertoires were generated with immunoSEQ multiplex PCR, while TCRdb's copy carries only in-frame clones and drops some. The sample has approximately 340,000 clones, around 90% seen once. Sequencing was performed on peripheral blood, taken after recovery from COVID-19. All receptors derive from a human donor who had recovered from COVID-19.

This clone was observed a single time. The chain joins TRBV7-4 to TRBJ2-1, with D unclear. Trimming left V 3 bases short and J 0 bases short, with 9 bases between. The CDR3 has 15 amino acids. From germline, CDR1 is SGHVT and CDR2 SQSDAQ. CDR3 loop: CASSFDGSSYNEQFF. The CDR3 region has the DNA TGTGCCAGCAGCTTTGACGGAAGCTCCTACAATGAGCAGTTCTTC.

This rearrangement joins TRBV11-2 to TRBJ1-2, with unresolved D. Trimming stripped 5 bases from V and 3 bases from J, with 7 bases between. This CDR3 region has 12 residues. Germline lookup yields CDR1 SGHAT and CDR2 FQNNGV. CDR3 protein: CASSPDYYGYTF. CDR3 nucleotides: TGTGCCAGCAGCCCGGACTACTATGGCTACACCTTC.

The chain uses TRBV6-5 and TRBJ1-2; D possibly corresponds to TRBD1 (5 bases). In germline, CDR1 is MNHEY, CDR2 SVGAGI. The V and J ends lost 0 bases and 5 bases respectively, with 13 bases between them. The CDR3 contains 15 residues. CDR3 amino acids: CASSYSLSGSYGYTF. For the CDR3, the DNA is TGTGCCAGCAGTTACTCTTTATCAGGGAGTTATGGCTACACCTTC.

The chain carries TRBV19 and TRBJ1-3; the match to TRBD1 covers 8 bases. CDR1 LNHDA and CDR2 SQIVND come from the germline V gene (reference sequence). Trimming cost V 6 bases and J 4 bases; bases outside gene matches: 2. The CDR3 extends over 13 amino acids. The CDR3 reads CASSRDRGNTIYF. The CDR3 bases are TGTGCCAGTAGCCGGGACAGGGGAAACACCATATATTTT. Together with reference TRBV19 and TRBJ1-3, the CDR3 gives the full variable domain: DGGITQSPKYLFRKEGQNVTLSCEQNLNHDAMYWYRQDPGQGLRLIYYSQIVNDFQKGDIAEGYSVSREKKESFPLTVTSAQKNPTAFYLCASSRDRGNTIYFGEGSWLTVV.

This chain links TRBV4-1 with TRBJ1-2; TRBD1 matches 7 bases. Germline CDR1 is MGHRA and CDR2 is YSYEKL. There are 17 residues in the CDR3. The ends lost 5 bases at V and 5 bases at J; junction bases unmatched: 17. The CDR3 DNA is TGCGCCAGCAGCGAGATGCGGGACAGCATTCTTTGGTATGGCTACACCTTC. Translation: CASSEMRDSILWYGYTF.

This rearrangement joins TRBV6-5 to TRBJ1-1; D ambiguous. The CDR3 has 13 residues. Trimming cost V 4 bases and J 1 base, with 7 bases left between them. In germline, CDR1 is MNHEY, CDR2 SVGAGI. Here the CDR3 reads CASSLKGNTEAFF. In nucleotides, the CDR3 is TGTGCCAGCAGTTTGAAGGGGAACACTGAAGCTTTCTTT.

V and J are TRBV10-2 and TRBJ1-5; D might be TRBD1 (5 bases). CDR1 WSHSY and CDR2 SAAADI come from the germline V gene. CDR3 length: 15 residues. V was trimmed by 2 bases and J by 1 base, leaving 9 bases between them. The CDR3 loop is CASSEGGWSNQPQHF. The CDR3 DNA reads TGCGCCAGCAGTGAGGGGGGATGGAGCAATCAGCCCCAGCATTTT.

There are a few counts of this clone. The chain has TRBV6-5 and TRBJ1-1, with D unclear. CDR3 length equals 12 residues. V was pared by 4 bases and J by 3 bases, with 6 bases between. CDR1 and CDR2 from the germline V gene are MNHEY and SVGAGI. CDR3 DNA sequence: TGTGCCAGCAGTTCGCAGGACACTGAAGCTTTCTTT. It translates to CASSSQDTEAFF.

Only a few counts were recorded for this clone. This chain links TRBV2 with TRBJ1-1; D is perhaps TRBD1 (5 bases). The CDR3 is 17 amino acids. V was trimmed by 5 bases and J by 5 bases, leaving 24 bases between them. Germline loops: CDR1 SNHLY, CDR2 FYNNEI. In DNA form, the CDR3 reads TGTGCCAGCAGTCCCGGCGGGGGTCGGCGTCGTAGGACTGAAGCTTTCTTT. It codes for CASSPGGGRRRRTEAFF.

This clone was picked up one time. This chain joins TRBV6-2 or TRBV6-3 and TRBJ2-6; TRBD1 might be the D (6 bases). Between the trimmed V and J ends, which lost 5 bases and 3 bases, there was a span of 14 bases. The germline V gene encodes CDR1 MNHEY and CDR2 SVGEGT. The CDR3 length is 16 residues. CDR3 sequence (DNA): TGTGCCAGCAGTCTGGACAGTTTTGGTGGGGCCAACGTCCTGACTTTC. Its protein is CASSLDSFGGANVLTF.

The rearrangement links TRBV29-1 to TRBJ1-1; tentatively, D is TRBD1 (6 bases). Trimming took off 7 bases at V and 4 bases at J, with 16 bases between the two ends. This CDR3 comprises 13 residues. Germline assignment: CDR1 SQVTM and CDR2 ANQGSEA. CDR3 DNA sequence: TGCAGCGCCACCCAACAGGGAGGCACTGAAGCTTTCTTT. It is translated as CSATQQGGTEAFF.

The chain joins TRBV29-1 to TRBJ2-7; no firm D call. The CDR3 spans 16 residues. Trimming took 2 bases from V and 4 from J, leaving 21 bases between them. The germline V gene encodes CDR1 SQVTM and CDR2 ANQGSEA. This CDR3 is CSVEKYGTAHGYEQYF. CDR3 nucleotide sequence: TGCAGCGTTGAAAAGTATGGCACCGCGCACGGGTACGAGCAGTACTTC.

This clone was seen just once. This rearrangement joins TRBV6-6 to TRBJ2-3; D may be TRBD1 (6 bases). Germline V gives CDR1 MNHNY, CDR2 SVGAGI (reference sequence). The CDR3 runs 14 residues. Between the trimmed V and J ends, which lost 5 bases and 2 bases, there was a span of 11 bases. CDR3 bases: TGTGCCAGCAGTCTGGACAGCAACACAGATACGCAGTATTTT. Amino acid sequence: CASSLDSNTDTQYF.

The chain uses TRBV3-1 (or the pseudogene TRBV3-2) and TRBJ2-5; D is undetermined. V was pared by 2 bases and J by 2 bases, with 6 bases between. Germline values: CDR1 LGHDT, CDR2 YNNKEL (reference sequence). The CDR3 spans 13 residues. For the CDR3, the DNA is TGTGCCAGCAGCCAACTAGGTCAAGAGACCCAGTACTTC. Protein sequence: CASSQLGQETQYF.

This clone showed up just once. The chain has TRBV2 and TRBJ2-7, with 7 bases matching TRBD1. With 5 bases clipped from V and 6 bases from J, the junction kept 13 bases outside the gene matches. CDR3 length: 15 residues. Germline assignment: CDR1 SNHLY and CDR2 FYNNEI. CDR3 sequence: CASSIKGGAGSEQYF. The CDR3 coding sequence is TGTGCCAGCAGTATCAAAGGGGGCGCAGGTTCCGAGCAGTACTTC.

The sample holds one count of this clone. The V and J genes are TRBV6-5 and TRBJ2-5; D is tentatively TRBD1 or TRBD2 (6 bases each). Germline CDR1 is MNHEY and CDR2 is SVGAGI. The V end lost 2 bases, the J end lost 2 bases, and 15 bases lay between the germline ends. This CDR3 is built from 16 residues. CDR3 coding DNA: TGTGCCAGCAGTTACCGAGGCGGGACACTTCAAGAGACCCAGTACTTC. Protein sequence: CASSYRGGTLQETQYF.

The chain combines TRBV6-5 with TRBJ2-7, with D tentatively TRBD2 (5 bases). Trimming removed 7 bases at V and 2 bases at J, with 9 bases between. Germline loops: CDR1 MNHEY, CDR2 SVGAGI. This CDR3 contains 12 residues. CDR3 in DNA: TGTGCCAGCAAATCCGGGGCCTACGAGCAGTACTTC. The encoded protein is CASKSGAYEQYF.

This chain joins TRBV19 and TRBJ1-1, with TRBD1 matching 8 bases. Germline CDR1 LNHDA, CDR2 SQIVND (reference sequence). This CDR3 region has 12 residues. Trimming cost V 9 bases and J 4 bases; bases outside gene matches: 4. The CDR3 loop reads CASRDRGTEAFF. CDR3 nucleotides: TGTGCCAGCCGAGACAGGGGCACTGAAGCTTTCTTT.

This chain uses TRBV7-2 with TRBJ2-7, with D perhaps matching TRBD1 (6 bases). The germline V gene encodes CDR1 SGHTA and CDR2 FQGNSA. Trimming removed 2 bases at V and 1 base at J, with 9 bases between. The CDR3 loop spans 14 amino acids. The CDR3 sequence is CASSLLTGSYEQYF. Here the CDR3 DNA reads TGTGCCAGCAGCTTACTCACAGGGTCCTACGAGCAGTACTTC.

CDR3 in DNA: TGTGCCAGCAGCGGTAGGGGATGGAAAGAGACCCAGTACTTC. Its translation is CASSGRGWKETQYF. The chain employs TRBV9 and TRBJ2-5; possible D gene TRBD1, 5 bases. CDR3 size: 14 residues. V lost 3 bases and J lost 3, with 12 bases in between. CDR1 and CDR2 from the germline V gene are SGDLS and YYNGEE. Variable domain in full (rest from reference TRBV9 and TRBJ2-5): DSGVTQTPKHLITATGQRVTLRCSPRSGDLSVYWYQQSLDQGLQFLIQYYNGEERAKGNILERFSAQQFPDLHSELNLSSLELGDSALYFCASSGRGWKETQYFGPGTRLLVL.

This chain connects TRBV13 to TRBJ2-7, with D perhaps given as TRBD1 or TRBD2 (6 bases each). CDR3 length: 14 residues. The V gene lost 4 bases and the J gene lost 2 bases, with 12 bases spanning the gap. Germline V gene data show CDR1 as PRHDT and CDR2 as FYEKMQ (reference sequence). The chain's CDR3 is CASSSRGGAYEQYF. CDR3 sequence (DNA): TGTGCCAGCAGCTCCAGGGGAGGAGCCTACGAGCAGTACTTC.

This clone was counted a few times. V usage is TRBV4-1 and J usage is TRBJ1-2; TRBD1 is a possible D gene (5 bases). Trimming cost V 3 bases and J 5 bases, with 13 bases left between them. Germline lookup yields CDR1 MGHRA and CDR2 YSYEKL. The CDR3 runs to 14 residues. This CDR3 is CASSHPGRTYGYTF. For the CDR3, the DNA is TGCGCCAGCAGCCACCCGGGACGGACATATGGCTACACCTTC.

This chain joins TRBV7-6 and TRBJ1-6; the D is unclear. Per the germline V gene, CDR1 is SGHVS and CDR2 is FNYEAQ. This CDR3 has 15 residues. Trimming took off 3 bases at V and 7 bases at J, with 13 bases between the two ends. CDR3 nucleotide sequence: TGTGCCAGCAGCTTTACAAAGGGCAAGAATTCACCCCTCCACTTT. Translation: CASSFTKGKNSPLHF.

The chain uses TRBV7-2 and TRBJ1-2; TRBD1 is a possible D gene (5 bases). This CDR3 has 15 amino acids. CDR1 is SGHTA, CDR2 FQGNSA, per germline. Trimming cost V 1 base and J 4 bases, with 13 bases left between them. CDR3 sequence (DNA): TGTGCCAGCAGCTTAGGTGCAGGGATTTCCTATGGCTACACCTTC. It yields the protein CASSLGAGISYGYTF. Filled out from reference TRBV7-2 and TRBJ1-2, the complete variable domain reads GAGVSQSPSNKVTEKGKDVELRCDPISGHTALYWYRQSLGQGLEFLIYFQGNSAPDKSGLPSDRFSAERTGGSVSTLTIQRTQQEDSAVYLCASSLGAGISYGYTFGSGTRLTVV.

The chain joins TRBV5-5 to TRBJ2-3; D is undetermined. This CDR3 is built from 14 residues. CDR1 and CDR2 from the germline V gene are SGHKS and YYEKEE (reference sequence). V was trimmed by 0 bases and J by 5 bases, leaving 10 bases between them. CDR3 protein: CASSLGFWGDTQYF. Here the CDR3 DNA reads TGTGCCAGCAGCTTGGGCTTTTGGGGAGATACGCAGTATTTT.

CDR3 bases: TGTGCCAGTAGTAAACAGGGGCTCAGCTCCTATAATTCACCCCTCCACTTT. Translating gives CASSKQGLSSYNSPLHF. The rearrangement links TRBV19 to TRBJ1-6; 7 bases line up with TRBD1. The CDR3 extends over 17 amino acids. In germline, CDR1 is LNHDA, CDR2 SQIVND (reference sequence). Losses at the gene ends were 4 bases for V and 0 bases for J; bases not matched to a gene: 6.

The rearrangement joins TRBV2 to TRBJ1-4; 7 bases map to TRBD1. Trimming cost V 6 bases and J 8 bases; bases outside gene matches: 18. Looked up from germline, CDR1 is SNHLY and CDR2 is FYNNEI. The CDR3 sequence is 17 residues long. CDR3 sequence reads: CASSRQGASKYGEKLFF. CDR3 sequence (DNA): TGTGCCAGCAGCCGACAGGGAGCTTCGAAGTATGGGGAAAAACTGTTTTTT.